The 23 T cell receptor beta chains presented below share a single source sample, sequenced in a study of blood T cell repertoires in COVID-19. This table comes from immunoSEQ multiplex PCR, and its TCRdb copy is limited to in-frame clones, with some not included. The table includes about 190,000 clones, nearly 90% detected once. The sequenced sample was peripheral blood. The origin of the receptors is a man aged 50 or older with acute or convalescent COVID-19.

This clone showed up just once. This chain joins TRBV28 and TRBJ2-1, with 7 bases that match TRBD2. The V gene end was trimmed by 5 bases and the J gene end by 0 bases; junction bases not matched to a gene: 4. The germline V gene has CDR1 MDHEN and CDR2 SYDVKM. The CDR3 is 15 amino acids. The CDR3 here is CASSATSLSYNEQFF. CDR3 DNA: TGTGCCAGCAGTGCGACTAGCCTCTCCTACAATGAGCAGTTCTTC.

This chain links TRBV3-1 (or the pseudogene TRBV3-2) with TRBJ2-6; 8 bases match TRBD1. Looked up from germline, CDR1 is LGHDT and CDR2 is YNNKEL (reference sequence). The CDR3 is 11 amino acids. V gave up 4 bases and J gave up 14 bases; unmatched junction bases: 1. The CDR3 nucleotides read TGTGCCAGCAGCCGACAGGGGTTCCTGACTTTC. It yields the protein CASSRQGFLTF.

The chain couples TRBV27 to TRBJ1-6; possible D gene TRBD1, 6 bases. This CDR3 spans 15 amino acids. Trimming removed 8 bases at V and 10 bases at J, with 21 bases between. Germline V gives CDR1 MNHEY, CDR2 SMNVEV (reference sequence). CDR3 loop: CASCSRDKVISPLHF. The CDR3 region has the DNA TGTGCCAGCTGCTCCCGGGACAAAGTAATATCACCCCTCCACTTT.

The chain links TRBV27 to TRBJ2-1; tentative D call: TRBD2 (7 bases). Trimming took off 7 bases at V and 0 bases at J, with 31 bases between the two ends. CDR3 length equals 21 residues. Germline CDR1 MNHEY, CDR2 SMNVEV (reference sequence). CDR3 loop: CASTGRRGGPPFSSSYNEQFF. As DNA, the CDR3 is TGTGCCAGCACCGGAAGGAGGGGGGGGCCCCCCTTTTCGAGCTCCTACAATGAGCAGTTCTTC.

The chain combines TRBV6-6 with TRBJ2-5, with TRBD1 matching over 9 bases. The germline V gene encodes CDR1 MNHNY and CDR2 SVGAGI (reference sequence). After removal of 6 bases from V and 5 bases from J, the junction contained 7 bases not matched to a gene. This CDR3 has 14 amino acids. The CDR3 spells CASSSTGGWETQYF. Here the CDR3 DNA reads TGTGCCAGCAGCTCGACAGGGGGTTGGGAGACCCAGTACTTC.

This CDR3 is CASSTYGHISYNEQFF. For the CDR3, the DNA is TGTGCCAGCAGCACCTATGGACATATCTCCTACAATGAGCAGTTCTTC. The chain joins TRBV7-6 to TRBJ2-1, with D perhaps TRBD1 (5 bases). The CDR3 spans 16 residues. Germline-derived CDR1 and CDR2 are SGHVS and FNYEAQ. With 5 bases removed from V and 0 bases from J, the gap between germline ends came to 14 bases.

The genes are TRBV7-9 and TRBJ2-7; a possible D gene is TRBD1 (6 bases). The CDR3 contains 14 residues. V was cut by 5 bases and J by 3 bases, with 14 bases left in between. Germline CDR1 reads SEHNR; CDR2 reads FQNEAQ (reference sequence). CDR3 region: CASSPATGHYEQYF. The CDR3 coding sequence is TGTGCCAGCAGCCCGGCGACGGGACACTACGAGCAGTACTTC.

The V call is TRBV12-3 or TRBV12-4, the J call TRBJ1-3; D gene uncertain. This CDR3 contains 13 residues. Trimming stripped 3 bases from V and 3 bases from J, with 6 bases between. The CDR3, as DNA: TGTGCCAGCAGTTTGTCCGGTGGAAACACCATATATTTT. It specifies CASSLSGGNTIYF.

This clone was detected only once. The V and J genes are TRBV9 and TRBJ1-3; D is unresolved. The V end was cut by 4 bases, the J end by 0 bases, with 14 bases between. CDR3 length equals 16 residues. Germline V gene lookup returns CDR1 SGDLS and CDR2 YYNGEE. The CDR3 DNA is TGTGCCAGCAGCCCTAGACTCCCGAGCTCTGGAAACACCATATATTTT. This sequence encodes CASSPRLPSSGNTIYF.

V gene TRBV6-5 combines with J gene TRBJ1-2, with D hard to call. This CDR3 has 14 amino acids. Germline assignment: CDR1 MNHEY and CDR2 SVGAGI. V dropped 6 bases and J dropped 2 bases, with 13 bases sitting between them. CDR3 in DNA: TGTGCCAGCAGCCCGAAAGGCGGGAACTATGGCTACACCTTC. Its protein product is CASSPKGGNYGYTF.

Concerning this clone: This CDR3 is also generated by other DNA sequences in the sample. This sequence joins TRBV14 and TRBJ2-3; TRBD1 might be the D (6 bases). The germline V gene encodes CDR1 SGHDN and CDR2 FVKESK. V was trimmed by 1 base and J by 3 bases, leaving 8 bases between them. This CDR3 spans 14 amino acids. CDR3 coding DNA: TGTGCCAGCAGCCAAGGGCAGGGGACAGATACGCAGTATTTT. Amino acids: CASSQGQGTDTQYF.

The rearrangement uses TRBV3-1 (or the pseudogene TRBV3-2) and TRBJ2-1, with D perhaps TRBD2 (5 bases). Trimming removed 0 bases from V and 10 bases from J, with 16 bases in between. CDR3 length: 15 residues. Looked up from germline, CDR1 is LGHDT and CDR2 is YNNKEL (reference sequence). The CDR3, as DNA: TGTGCCAGCAGCCAAGAGTCCGAGCGGAGAAAGGAGCAGTTCTTC. Its translation: CASSQESERRKEQFF.

The DNA of the CDR3 is TGTGCCAGAAGCTTCTACTGGACAGGGCCTAACTATGGCTACACCTTC. It is translated as CARSFYWTGPNYGYTF. This rearrangement joins TRBV5-3 to TRBJ1-2; 8 nucleotides match TRBD1. TRBV5-3 belongs to the ORF category, with a function that is uncertain. The V gene end was trimmed by 2 bases and the J gene end by 0 bases; junction bases not matched to a gene: 6. This CDR3 comprises 16 residues.

The chain recombines TRBV7-9 with TRBJ1-1; D unclear. Per the germline V gene, CDR1 is SEHNR and CDR2 is FQNEAQ (reference sequence). V dropped 4 bases and J dropped 0 bases, with 3 bases sitting between them. CDR3 length equals 12 residues. CDR3 DNA: TGTGCCAGCAGCTACATGAACACTGAAGCTTTCTTT. Translated, it gives CASSYMNTEAFF.

V usage is TRBV11-1 and J usage is TRBJ2-7, with unresolved D. The CDR3 consists of 13 residues. From germline, CDR1 is SGHAT and CDR2 FQDESV (reference sequence). Trimming left V 0 bases short and J 0 bases short, with 3 bases between. The CDR3 DNA sequence: TGTGCCAGCAGCTTAGCACACTCCTACGAGCAGTACTTC. It codes for CASSLAHSYEQYF.

This sequence joins TRBV29-1 and TRBJ2-1, with D maybe TRBD2 (5 bases). Trimming shortened V by 7 bases and J by 6 bases, and 19 bases separated the two germline ends. The germline gives CDR1 SQVTM, CDR2 ANQGSEA. This CDR3 comprises 14 residues. The CDR3 nucleotides are TGCAGCGCTCCAGGAGGAGTCGGTGCCAATGAGCAGTTCTTC. Its protein product is CSAPGGVGANEQFF.

The chain has TRBV7-9 and TRBJ2-1; 12 bases agree with TRBD2. Per germline, CDR1 SEHNR and CDR2 FQNEAQ (reference sequence). V lost 1 base and J lost 8; bases outside the gene matches: 0. This CDR3 is 14 amino acids long. CDR3 residues: CASSLGLAGDEQFF. The CDR3 nucleotides read TGTGCCAGCAGCTTAGGACTAGCGGGAGATGAGCAGTTCTTC.

A remark on this clone: The sample contains more than one DNA sequence encoding this CDR3. The CDR3 reads CASSVTGNTDTQYF. CDR3 sequence (DNA): TGTGCCAGCAGCGTAACGGGGAACACAGATACGCAGTATTTT. The chain has TRBV9 and TRBJ2-3; possible D gene TRBD2, 5 bases. This CDR3 region has 14 residues. Per the germline V gene, CDR1 is SGDLS and CDR2 is YYNGEE. The V end was cut by 1 base, the J end by 2 bases, with 8 bases between.

The chain has TRBV27 and TRBJ1-6; 7 nucleotides agree with TRBD1. The V and J ends lost 0 bases and 7 bases, in that order; junction bases with no gene match: 3. Germline CDR1 and CDR2: MNHEY and SMNVEV (reference sequence). The CDR3 has 15 amino acids. This CDR3 reads CASSLSPGGNSPLHF. DNA for the CDR3: TGTGCCAGCAGTTTATCTCCAGGGGGAAATTCACCCCTCCACTTT.

The chain has TRBV9 and TRBJ1-3; D is ambiguous. Germline CDR1 reads SGDLS; CDR2 reads YYNGEE. V lost 0 bases, J lost 0 bases, and 10 bases lay in between. The CDR3 covers 16 residues. CDR3 DNA: TGTGCCAGCAGCGTAGGCTTTTTGAGCTCTGGAAACACCATATATTTT. It encodes CASSVGFLSSGNTIYF.

V and J are TRBV9 and TRBJ2-7, with TRBD2 matching over 9 bases. J was trimmed by 7 bases and V by 0 bases; bases with no gene match: 11. CDR3 size: 16 residues. Germline values: CDR1 SGDLS, CDR2 YYNGEE. CDR3 DNA: TGTGCCAGCAGCGTAGGCGGCAGGCCGCGGGAGGGTGAGCAGTACTTC. It encodes CASSVGGRPREGEQYF.

V gene TRBV12-3 or TRBV12-4 combines with J gene TRBJ2-7; 8 bases fit TRBD2. The junction had 1 base not matched to a gene; V was cut back by 2 bases and J by 4 bases. The length of the CDR3 is 13 residues. CDR3 sequence (DNA): TGTGCCAGCAGTTTAAGCGGGAGTTACGAGCAGTACTTC. It yields the protein CASSLSGSYEQYF.

This clone was observed a handful of times. This chain joins TRBV9 and TRBJ2-7, with 9 bases matching TRBD1. The V gene's germline CDR1 is SGDLS and CDR2 YYNGEE. J gave up 3 bases and V 5 bases, and 9 bases lay outside the gene matches. CDR3 length equals 15 residues. The CDR3 DNA sequence: TGTGCCAGCAGTGCCGGGACAGGGTATTTCTACGAGCAGTACTTC. Encoded protein: CASSAGTGYFYEQYF. Full variable domain (outside the CDR3, taken from reference TRBV9 and TRBJ2-7): DSGVTQTPKHLITATGQRVTLRCSPRSGDLSVYWYQQSLDQGLQFLIQYYNGEERAKGNILERFSAQQFPDLHSELNLSSLELGDSALYFCASSAGTGYFYEQYFGPGTRLTVT.